This is a list of T cell receptor beta chains from one sample in a study of cytomegalovirus exposure and HLA in healthy donors. Data came from immunoSEQ multiplex PCR; TCRdb stores just in-frame clones and leaves some out. The sample yields about 130,000 clones, 65% to 80% seen once. The material sequenced was PBMCs. These receptors were taken from a human donor in good health. Both conserved end residues are part of each CDR3. Each record gives: clone size, V gene, D gene, J gene, CDR3 DNA, CDR3 protein. The D gene is left open where the match is weak. Some rows have no size entry. The others give once, few or many, or a class for an expanded clone.

-,TRBV7-9,-,TRBJ2-1,TGTGCCAGCAGCTTTGAGAGTGTGGTCAATGAGCAGTTCTTC,CASSFESVVNEQFF
-,TRBV19,-,TRBJ2-1,TGTGCCAGTAGTATAGGGCTAGCAGAGTACAATGAGCAGTTCTTC,CASSIGLAEYNEQFF
-,TRBV19,TRBD1,TRBJ2-5,TGTGCCAGTAGTATAGGGGGACAGGGAACCTTCGGGACCCAGTACTTC,CASSIGGQGTFGTQYF
few,TRBV5-4,-,TRBJ2-1,TGTGCCAGCAGCCTAGCGTCCTCCTACAATGAGCAGTTCTTC,CASSLASSYNEQFF
-,TRBV27,TRBD2,TRBJ2-1,TGTGCCAGCACACTATTCGGGAGGGAGTGGTTCTTC,CASTLFGREWFF
-,TRBV7-2,TRBD1,TRBJ1-2,TGTGCCAGCAGCGCGGACAGGATCGGCTATGGCTACACCTTC,CASSADRIGYGYTF
few,TRBV4-1,-,TRBJ2-1,TGCGCCAGCAGCCAAGATCCGGGGGATGAGCAGTTCTTC,CASSQDPGDEQFF
-,TRBV11-2,-,TRBJ2-5,TGTGCCAGCAGAAGCGGCAAAGAGACCCAGTACTTC,CASRSGKETQYF
-,TRBV19,-,TRBJ2-7,TGTGCCAGTAGTCCGAGACAGCCCCCCTACGAGCAGTACTTC,CASSPRQPPYEQYF
-,TRBV19,-,TRBJ1-5,TGTGCCAGTAGAACCCTAAGGGGGGGGCGCTTTGAGCCCCAGCATTTT,CASRTLRGGRFEPQHF
-,TRBV7-2,TRBD1,TRBJ2-1,TGTGCCAGCAGCCCAGGGGGACGCTCCTACAATGAGCAGTTCTTC,CASSPGGRSYNEQFF
-,TRBV19,-,TRBJ2-5,TGTGCCAGTAGTATTAGGGGGAGTAGAACTGGAGAGACCCAGTACTTC,CASSIRGSRTGETQYF
once,TRBV7-8,TRBD2,TRBJ2-5,TGTGCCAGCAGCTTAGTACTCATCTTTAGCGGGCAAGAGACCCAGTACTTC,CASSLVLIFSGQETQYF
-,TRBV10-1,-,TRBJ2-7,TGCGCCAGCAGTGAGGGCAGCGACTCCTACGAGCAGTACTTC,CASSEGSDSYEQYF
-,TRBV9,TRBD1,TRBJ1-4,TGTGCCAGCAGCCCGGGACAGGCGAATGAAAAACTGTTTTTT,CASSPGQANEKLFF
once,TRBV7-6,-,TRBJ2-1,TGTGCCAGCAGCCCATCGCCGGGACACGCCTACAATGAGCAGTTCTTC,CASSPSPGHAYNEQFF
-,TRBV4-1,-,TRBJ2-1,TGCGCCAGCAGCCACCCCGCCAGAAGCTCCTACAATGAGCAGTTCTTC,CASSHPARSSYNEQFF
once,TRBV18,TRBD1,TRBJ2-3,TGTGCCAGCTCACCAGGACAGGGGGCGGTAGATACGCAGTATTTT,CASSPGQGAVDTQYF
few,TRBV29-1,-,TRBJ2-2,TGCAGCGTTGATTTTCATGGGGGGACCCCGAACACCGGGGAGCTGTTTTTT,CSVDFHGGTPNTGELFF
-,TRBV28,TRBD2,TRBJ2-1,TGTGCCAGCAGTCAACTAGCGGACTCCTACAATGAGCAGTTCTTC,CASSQLADSYNEQFF
-,TRBV5-1,TRBD1,TRBJ2-3,TGCGCCAGCAGCTTGGGGACAGGGGCAGATACGCAGTATTTT,CASSLGTGADTQYF
few,TRBV9,TRBD1,TRBJ1-2,TGTGCCAGCAGCGTAGCCGGACAGGGAGATGGCTACACCTTC,CASSVAGQGDGYTF
-,TRBV29-1,TRBD1,TRBJ1-1,TGCAGCGTGGACAGGGGGGGTAGGACTGAAGCTTTCTTT,CSVDRGGRTEAFF
-,TRBV4-1,TRBD2,TRBJ2-5,TGCGCCAGCAGCCCGGGGGAACTAGCGGGAGAAGAGACCCAGTACTTC,CASSPGELAGEETQYF
-,TRBV6-5,-,TRBJ2-4,TGTGCCAGCAGTTACTCCCAGGGGGGTGACATTCAGTACTTC,CASSYSQGGDIQYF
few,TRBV5-1,TRBD1,TRBJ2-5,TGCGCCAGCAGCTTGGTGACAGGGGCCACAGAGACCCAGTACTTC,CASSLVTGATETQYF
-,TRBV4-1,TRBD1,TRBJ2-5,TGCGCCAGCAGCCAAGAGGGGGGACAGGAGCTCCAAGAGACCCAGTACTTC,CASSQEGGQELQETQYF
-,TRBV5-1,TRBD2,TRBJ2-3,TGCGCCAGCAGCTTTGGTAGCGGGTCCACAGATACGCAGTATTTT,CASSFGSGSTDTQYF
-,TRBV29-1,TRBD2,TRBJ2-3,TGCAGCGTTGAAGTCCCGCGGGGGAATACGCAGTATTTT,CSVEVPRGNTQYF
-,TRBV5-1,-,TRBJ2-1,TGCGCCAGCAGAGAAGCTGGGCGGGGTTACAATGAGCAGTTCTTC,CASREAGRGYNEQFF
once,TRBV5-1,-,TRBJ2-7,TGCGCCAGCAGCGCTGGGTCTAGCTCCTACGAGCAGTACTTC,CASSAGSSSYEQYF
-,TRBV7-9,-,TRBJ1-1,TGTGCCAGCAGCTTCGAGCAAAACACTGAAGCTTTCTTT,CASSFEQNTEAFF
-,TRBV5-1,TRBD1,TRBJ2-3,TGCGCCAGCAGCTGGGGACAGGGTGCAGATACGCAGTATTTT,CASSWGQGADTQYF
-,TRBV2,TRBD1,TRBJ2-7,TGTGCCAGCACCCAGGGGGCCAGGGTCTACGAGCAGTACTTC,CASTQGARVYEQYF
-,TRBV19,-,TRBJ2-2,TGTGCCAGTAGTATCCCCCTTACAGCTGGCGGGGAGCTGTTTTTT,CASSIPLTAGGELFF
-,TRBV5-1,-,TRBJ2-1,TGCGCCAGCAGCTTAACAGGGCTAGGCTCCTACAATGAGCAGTTCTTC,CASSLTGLGSYNEQFF
few,TRBV10-3,-,TRBJ2-5,TGTGCCATCATGGGGTCCCAACAGGCCGGTGAGACCCAGTACTTC,CAIMGSQQAGETQYF
-,TRBV10-1,TRBD1,TRBJ2-7,TGCGCCAGCAGGCGAGTGTCTTGGGACAGGCCTACCTACGAGCAGTACTTC,CASRRVSWDRPTYEQYF
-,TRBV6-1,-,TRBJ2-3,TGTGCCAGCAGTGAATATCCCAGACTGGTCACAGATACGCAGTATTTT,CASSEYPRLVTDTQYF
few,TRBV28,TRBD1,TRBJ1-4,TGTGCCAGCAGTTTTTCACCGGGACAGGGGGAGGAAAAACTGTTTTTT,CASSFSPGQGEEKLFF
once,TRBV4-2,TRBD2,TRBJ2-3,TGTGCCAGCAGCCAGGCTACGGGAGGGGGCACAGATACGCAGTATTTT,CASSQATGGGTDTQYF
-,TRBV28,-,TRBJ2-1,TGTGCCAGCAGTTTTAGTTTGGGAGCGGTTAAGAGCTCCTACAATGAGCAGTTCTTC,CASSFSLGAVKSSYNEQFF
-,TRBV2,-,TRBJ2-7,TGTGCCAGCATCAGTGACCGCTCAGGGGTTAAGTACTTC,CASISDRSGVKYF
few,TRBV2,-,TRBJ1-1,TGTGCCAGCAGTGGAGGGAGGACTGAAGCTTTCTTT,CASSGGRTEAFF
-,TRBV20-1,TRBD1,TRBJ2-7,TGCAGTACACAGGGGAACGAGCAGTACTTC,CSTQGNEQYF